The 23 T cell receptor beta chains below come from one sample, sequenced in a study of shared clonotypes between healthy human individuals. The method was immunoSEQ multiplex PCR; TCRdb's version includes in-frame clones alone and lacks a portion of them. This table holds hundreds of thousands of clones, almost 97% found once. The source material was naive CD4+ T cells sorted from blood. Subset specified: CD45RA+ positively selected. These receptors came from a woman in her 30s in good health.

As regards this clone: Additional DNA sequences in this sample encode the identical CDR3. The CDR3 nucleotides read TGTGCCATCGGTGCAGCTAGCACAGATACGCAGTATTTT. Protein: CAIGAASTDTQYF. V usage is TRBV10-3 and J usage is TRBJ2-3, with D unresolved. V was pared by 8 bases and J by 0 bases, with 9 bases between. Germline lookup yields CDR1 ENHRY and CDR2 SYGVKD. The CDR3 is 13 amino acids.

The V call is TRBV13, the J call TRBJ1-6; the match to TRBD1 covers 10 bases. J gave up 7 bases and V 1 base, and 7 bases lay outside the gene matches. Per germline, CDR1 PRHDT and CDR2 FYEKMQ (reference sequence). The CDR3 totals 17 residues. CDR3 nucleotide sequence: TGTGCCAGCAGCTTAGAGACAGGGGGCATTAGGAATTCACCCCTCCACTTT. Translated: CASSLETGGIRNSPLHF.

The chain employs TRBV15 and TRBJ2-5; D possibly corresponds to TRBD2 (6 bases). Trimming stripped 0 bases from V and 6 bases from J, with 14 bases between. This CDR3 region has 15 residues. Germline-derived CDR1 and CDR2 are LNHNV and YYDKDF (reference sequence). For the CDR3, the DNA is TGTGCCACCAGCAGAGATGGAGATGGGGGGAAGACCCAGTACTTC. The encoded protein is CATSRDGDGGKTQYF. The full variable domain, in which reference TRBV15 and TRBJ2-5 provide the parts outside the CDR3, is DAMVIQNPRYQVTQFGKPVTLSCSQTLNHNVMYWYQQKSSQAPKLLFHYYDKDFNNEADTPDNFQSRRPNTSFCFLDIRSPGLGDTAMYLCATSRDGDGGKTQYFGPGTRLLVL.

This clone was recorded only once. This chain connects TRBV2 to TRBJ2-2, with 12 positions matching TRBD2. The CDR3 is 14 amino acids. Germline trimming cut 7 bases from V and 4 bases from J; bases unmatched to any gene: 1. Germline CDR1 SNHLY, CDR2 FYNNEI. The CDR3 DNA is TGTGCCAGCACTAGCGGGAGGGGCACCGGGGAGCTGTTTTTT. Its translation: CASTSGRGTGELFF.

The chain combines TRBV13 with TRBJ2-2; D ambiguous. V lost 0 bases and J lost 4, with 6 bases in between. The CDR3 loop spans 14 amino acids. Germline values: CDR1 PRHDT, CDR2 FYEKMQ (reference sequence). As DNA, the CDR3 is TGTGCCAGCAGCTTAGGCCGGCTCACCGGGGAGCTGTTTTTT. Its protein is CASSLGRLTGELFF.

This rearrangement joins TRBV6-6 to TRBJ2-3; TRBD1 aligns across 8 bases. V trimming: 10 bases; J trimming: 5 bases; junction bases outside the gene matches: 14. CDR1 MNHNY and CDR2 SVGAGI come from the germline V gene (reference sequence). The CDR3 length is 15 residues. In DNA form, the CDR3 reads TGTGCCACCGGATCGAACAGGGGGGCGCAAGATACGCAGTATTTT. Amino acid sequence: CATGSNRGAQDTQYF.

V usage is TRBV5-1 and J usage is TRBJ1-4, with D possibly being TRBD1 (5 bases). This CDR3 is 15 amino acids long. The V end was cut by 1 base, the J end by 5 bases, with 12 bases between. The germline V gene has CDR1 SGHRS and CDR2 YFSETQ. This CDR3 reads CASSLPTGGNEKLFF. The DNA for the CDR3 is TGCGCCAGCAGCTTGCCTACGGGGGGAAATGAAAAACTGTTTTTT.

J is TRBJ2-1 and V is TRBV5-8; D gene unclear. CDR1 is SGHTS, CDR2 YDEGEE, per germline. The CDR3 has 12 amino acids. The V and J ends lost 2 bases and 9 bases respectively, with 9 bases between them. This CDR3 reads CASSFSAFEQFF. CDR3 nucleotides: TGTGCCAGCAGCTTTAGTGCGTTTGAGCAGTTCTTC. Filled out from reference TRBV5-8 and TRBJ2-1, the complete variable domain reads EAGVTQSPTHLIKTRGQQATLRCSPISGHTSVYWYQQALGLGLQFLLWYDEGEERNRGNFPPRFSGRQFPNYSSELNVNALELEDSALYLCASSFSAFEQFFGPGTRLTVL.

This chain uses TRBV4-1 with TRBJ2-3, with 7 positions matching TRBD2. The CDR3 is made up of 16 amino acids. V gave up 4 bases and J gave up 7 bases; unmatched junction bases: 14. Germline assignment: CDR1 MGHRA and CDR2 YSYEKL. CDR3 coding DNA: TGCGCCAGCAGCCGGGGGGGGAACAACCGCCGAAATACGCAGTATTTT. This gives the protein CASSRGGNNRRNTQYF.

The V and J genes are TRBV6-5 and TRBJ1-5; D is undetermined. The CDR3 has 15 residues. V lost 9 bases, J lost 0 bases, and 15 bases lay in between. Germline V CDR1 and CDR2: MNHEY, SVGAGI. CDR3 region: CASRELANSNQPQHF. The CDR3 bases are TGTGCCAGTAGGGAGTTAGCAAATAGCAATCAGCCCCAGCATTTT.

The chain joins TRBV18 to TRBJ2-3, with TRBD1 matching over 7 bases. The CDR3 is made up of 18 amino acids. Germline V gene data show CDR1 as KGHSH and CDR2 as LQKENI. Trimming cost V 3 bases and J 2 bases; bases outside gene matches: 14. The CDR3 loop is CASSPRIPEDRSTDTQYF. DNA of the CDR3: TGTGCCAGCTCACCGAGAATACCAGAGGACAGGTCCACAGATACGCAGTATTTT.

A word on this clone: In the same sample, other DNA sequences code for this CDR3. DNA for the CDR3: TGTGCCAGCAGTTTAGGCTCCTCCTACGAGCAGTACTTC. Its protein product is CASSLGSSYEQYF. The chain combines TRBV28 with TRBJ2-7; D unclear. This CDR3 contains 13 residues. Trimming left V 2 bases short and J 0 bases short, with 5 bases between. Germline V gene lookup returns CDR1 MDHEN and CDR2 SYDVKM.

Regarding this clone: Distinct nucleotide sequences in the sample also encode this CDR3. This chain links TRBV4-1 with TRBJ2-1; no reliable D call. The germline V and J ends were trimmed by 1 base and 7 bases, with 11 bases remaining between them. The CDR3 loop spans 14 amino acids. Germline values: CDR1 MGHRA, CDR2 YSYEKL. The CDR3 loop reads CASSQVSGGNEQFF. The CDR3 DNA reads TGCGCCAGCAGCCAAGTGAGTGGTGGGAATGAGCAGTTCTTC.

V is TRBV19 and J is TRBJ2-7; 8 bases line up with TRBD2. The CDR3 length is 17 residues. Looked up from germline, CDR1 is LNHDA and CDR2 is SQIVND (reference sequence). V was clipped by 3 bases and J by 0 bases; unmatched bases: 10. The DNA of the CDR3 is TGTGCCAGTAGTATGACCTTTCCGGGACTAGGCTCCTACGAGCAGTACTTC. Translated: CASSMTFPGLGSYEQYF.

This rearrangement joins TRBV28 to TRBJ2-2; a weak D match, TRBD1 (6 bases). Trimming left V 6 bases short and J 2 bases short, with 19 bases between. The CDR3 sequence is 17 residues long. CDR1 is MDHEN and CDR2 is SYDVKM in the germline V gene. The CDR3 loop is CASRFPLQGPNTGELFF. CDR3 bases: TGTGCCAGCAGGTTCCCCTTACAGGGCCCCAACACCGGGGAGCTGTTTTTT.

The chain couples TRBV28 to TRBJ1-1; 7 nucleotides agree with TRBD1. The junction had 5 bases not matched to a gene; V was cut back by 1 base and J by 6 bases. CDR3 size: 14 residues. Looked up from germline, CDR1 is MDHEN and CDR2 is SYDVKM. CDR3 loop: CASSLLRQGSEAFF. As DNA, the CDR3 is TGTGCCAGCAGTTTATTAAGACAGGGCTCTGAAGCTTTCTTT.

This clone was seen just once. V usage is TRBV19 and J usage is TRBJ2-6, with 10 bases aligning to TRBD1. Losses at the gene ends were 5 bases for V and 2 bases for J; bases not matched to a gene: 6. CDR3 length: 17 residues. Per germline, CDR1 LNHDA and CDR2 SQIVND (reference sequence). The CDR3 protein is CASSAWTGGAGANVLTF. CDR3 coding DNA: TGTGCCAGTAGTGCCTGGACAGGGGGAGCTGGGGCCAACGTCCTGACTTTC.

The V and J genes are TRBV4-1 and TRBJ1-4; the D gene is possibly TRBD1 (6 bases). The CDR3 is 17 amino acids. CDR1 MGHRA and CDR2 YSYEKL come from the germline V gene. V shed 0 bases and J shed 3 bases, with 14 bases lying between them. The CDR3 loop reads CASSQDPPGAANEKLFF. For the CDR3, the DNA is TGCGCCAGCAGCCAAGACCCCCCAGGGGCCGCTAATGAAAAACTGTTTTTT.

J is TRBJ1-2 and V is TRBV27; D ambiguous. Trimming stripped 0 bases from V and 4 bases from J, with 6 bases between. The CDR3 totals 13 residues. The germline V gene encodes CDR1 MNHEY and CDR2 SMNVEV (reference sequence). The CDR3 here is CASSLSNSYGYTF. The CDR3 DNA reads TGTGCCAGCAGTTTATCAAACAGCTATGGCTACACCTTC.

This chain joins TRBV10-3 and TRBJ1-2; D uncertain. Between the trimmed V and J ends, which lost 5 bases and 0 bases, there was a span of 10 bases. Germline values: CDR1 ENHRY, CDR2 SYGVKD. This CDR3 comprises 14 residues. CDR3 sequence reads: CAISRTGTNYGYTF. CDR3 bases: TGTGCCATCAGTCGGACGGGGACTAACTATGGCTACACCTTC.

This rearrangement joins TRBV6-5 to TRBJ2-3; 9 bases line up with TRBD2. CDR1 is MNHEY, CDR2 SVGAGI, per germline. V was clipped by 2 bases and J by 7 bases; unmatched bases: 4. This CDR3 spans 14 amino acids. The CDR3 DNA follows: TGTGCCAGCAGTTACGATCTAGCGGGATATACGCAGTATTTT. It codes for CASSYDLAGYTQYF.

This clone was found once. The V gene is TRBV2, the J gene TRBJ2-3, with D possibly TRBD1 on 6 matching bases. Between the trimmed V and J ends, which lost 7 bases and 2 bases, there was a span of 10 bases. The CDR3 covers 13 residues. Germline V gene sequence: CDR1 SNHLY, CDR2 FYNNEI. CDR3 in amino acids: CASTTGFTDTQYF. The CDR3 region has the DNA TGTGCCAGCACGACAGGTTTCACAGATACGCAGTATTTT. Full variable domain (rest looked up from reference TRBV2 and TRBJ2-3): EPEVTQTPSHQVTQMGQEVILRCVPISNHLYFYWYRQILGQKVEFLVSFYNNEISEKSEIFDDQFSVERPDGSNFTLKIRSTKLEDSAMYFCASTTGFTDTQYFGPGTRLTVL.

The CDR3 DNA is TGTGCCAGCAGCTTGGCAGGAAGAGCGGCAACTAATGAAAAACTGTTTTTT. This gives the protein CASSLAGRAATNEKLFF. This sequence joins TRBV11-2 and TRBJ1-4; D is ambiguous. V lost 3 bases and J lost 0, with 14 bases in between. Germline CDR1 and CDR2: SGHAT and FQNNGV. The CDR3 is made up of 17 amino acids.